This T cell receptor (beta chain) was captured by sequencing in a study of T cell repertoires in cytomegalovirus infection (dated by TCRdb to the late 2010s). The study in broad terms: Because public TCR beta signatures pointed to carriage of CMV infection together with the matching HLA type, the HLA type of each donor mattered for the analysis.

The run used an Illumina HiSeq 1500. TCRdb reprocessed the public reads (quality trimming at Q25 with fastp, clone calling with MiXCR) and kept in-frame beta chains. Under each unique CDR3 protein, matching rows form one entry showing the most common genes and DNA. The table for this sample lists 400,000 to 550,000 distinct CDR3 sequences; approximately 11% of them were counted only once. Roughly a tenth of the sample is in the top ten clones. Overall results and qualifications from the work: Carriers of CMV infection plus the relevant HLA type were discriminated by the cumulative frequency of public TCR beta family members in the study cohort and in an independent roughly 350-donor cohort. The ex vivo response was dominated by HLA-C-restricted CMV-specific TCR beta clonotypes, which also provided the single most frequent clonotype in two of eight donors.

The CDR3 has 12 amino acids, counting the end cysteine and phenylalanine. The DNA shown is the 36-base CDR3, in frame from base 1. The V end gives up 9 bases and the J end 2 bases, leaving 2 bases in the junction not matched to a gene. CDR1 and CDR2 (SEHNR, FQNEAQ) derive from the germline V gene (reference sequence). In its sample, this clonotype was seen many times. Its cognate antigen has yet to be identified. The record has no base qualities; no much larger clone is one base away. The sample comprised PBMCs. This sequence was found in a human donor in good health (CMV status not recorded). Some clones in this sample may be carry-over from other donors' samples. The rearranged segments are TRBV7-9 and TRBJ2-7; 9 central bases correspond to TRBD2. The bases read TGTGCCAGTAGCGGGAGTACCTACGAGCAGTACTTC. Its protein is CASSGSTYEQYF. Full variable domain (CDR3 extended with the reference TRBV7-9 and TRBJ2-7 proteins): DTGVSQNPRHKITKRGQNVTFRCDPISEHNRLYWYRQTLGQGPEFLTYFQNEAQLEKSRLLSDRFSAERPKGSFSTLEIQRTEQGDSAMYLCASSGSTYEQYFGPGTRLTVT.